This record concerns one T cell receptor beta chain sequence. Its antigen is currently unknown. The record originates from a study of blood T cell dynamics during melanoma immunotherapy. Trimming took 1 base from V and 7 from J; bases not matched to a gene: 8. CDR1 is SGHNT and CDR2 is YENEEA in the germline V gene. CDR3 length: 15 amino acids. Time point here: week 3, after first cycle of checkpoint inhibitor. Disease control meant complete response, partial response or stable disease at 12 weeks. Study-wide points: The study could not tell melanoma-specific clones from general immune activation.

Method: immunoSEQ multiplex PCR; TCRdb's copy keeps in-frame clones and lacks some. Here the sample spans about 15,000 clones, around 90% being singletons. The receptor's source is a human donor with melanoma. Source: blood, taken from a patient treated with checkpoint blockade. The rearrangement joins TRBV11-3 to TRBJ2-7; 9 nucleotides agree with TRBD1. Written as DNA, the CDR3 is TGTGCCAGCAGCTTAGTGGGACAGGGAAGGGAAGAGCAGTACTTC. This codes for CASSLVGQGREEQYF.